Included here is one T cell receptor beta chain sequence, with context. Per the germline V gene, CDR1 is LNHNV and CDR2 is YYDKDF (reference sequence). The CDR3 sequence is 16 residues long. The trim removed 4 bases at V and 5 bases at J, leaving 5 bases unmatched. The sample originates from a study of blood T cell repertoires in COVID-19. Here immunoSEQ multiplex PCR was the method, and the copy in TCRdb shows in-frame clones only, minus some. The sample carries roughly 280,000 clones, around 78% recorded once. The clonotype comes from a man aged 55 to 69 who had recovered from COVID-19. V and J are TRBV15 and TRBJ2-3; 14 nucleotides align to TRBD2. The source material was peripheral blood. CDR3 sequence: CATSTGTSGRIDTQYF. The CDR3 DNA follows: TGTGCCACCAGCACTGGGACTAGCGGGAGAATAGATACGCAGTATTTT. Full variable domain (rest looked up from reference TRBV15 and TRBJ2-3): DAMVIQNPRYQVTQFGKPVTLSCSQTLNHNVMYWYQQKSSQAPKLLFHYYDKDFNNEADTPDNFQSRRPNTSFCFLDIRSPGLGDTAMYLCATSTGTSGRIDTQYFGPGTRLTVL.